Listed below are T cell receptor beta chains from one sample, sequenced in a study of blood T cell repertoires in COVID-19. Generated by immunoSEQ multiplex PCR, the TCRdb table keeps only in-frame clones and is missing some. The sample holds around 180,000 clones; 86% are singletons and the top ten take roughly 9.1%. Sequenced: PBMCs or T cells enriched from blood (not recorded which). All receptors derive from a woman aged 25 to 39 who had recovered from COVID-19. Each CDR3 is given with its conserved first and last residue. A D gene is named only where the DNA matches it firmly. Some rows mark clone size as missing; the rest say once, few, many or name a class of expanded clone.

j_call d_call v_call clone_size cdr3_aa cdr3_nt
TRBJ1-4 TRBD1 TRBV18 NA CASSPWTGTTNEKLFF TGTGCCAGCTCACCTTGGACAGGGACAACTAATGAAAAACTGTTTTTT
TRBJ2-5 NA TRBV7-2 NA CASSYDSEETQYF TGTGCCAGCAGTTACGATAGCGAAGAGACCCAGTACTTC
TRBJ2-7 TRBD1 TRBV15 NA CATSREQGAHDEQYF TGTGCCACCAGCAGAGAACAGGGGGCGCACGACGAGCAGTACTTC
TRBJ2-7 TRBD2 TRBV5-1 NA CASSFIPGLANEQYF TGCGCCAGCAGCTTCATACCGGGACTAGCTAACGAGCAGTACTTC
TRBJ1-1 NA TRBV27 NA CASSFSAEVNTEAFF TGTGCCAGCAGTTTTTCGGCTGAGGTGAACACTGAAGCTTTCTTT
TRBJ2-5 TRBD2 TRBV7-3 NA CASSSSGSREETQYF TGTGCCAGCAGCTCCAGCGGGAGTAGGGAAGAGACCCAGTACTTC
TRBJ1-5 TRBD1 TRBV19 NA CASTLSGTGVFNQPQHF TGTGCCAGCACTCTATCCGGGACAGGGGTATTCAATCAGCCCCAGCATTTT
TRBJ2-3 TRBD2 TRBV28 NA CASKIPPGGVVAGEASTDTQYF TGTGCCAGCAAAATTCCTCCTGGGGGGGTGGTAGCGGGAGAAGCTAGCACAGATACGCAGTATTTT
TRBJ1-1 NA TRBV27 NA CASSWGGEAFF TGTGCCAGCAGCTGGGGGGGCGAAGCTTTCTTT
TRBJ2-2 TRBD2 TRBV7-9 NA CASSLASTSGELFF TGTGCCAGCAGCTTAGCTTCAACTAGCGGCGAGCTGTTTTTT
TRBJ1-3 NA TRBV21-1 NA CANRQTGNTIYF TGTGCCAACAGACAGACCGGAAACACCATATATTTT
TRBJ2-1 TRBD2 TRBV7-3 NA CASSLSGRKLEDEQFF TGTGCCAGCAGCTTAAGCGGGAGAAAACTGGAAGATGAGCAGTTCTTC
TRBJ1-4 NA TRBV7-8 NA CASSLDGGEKLFF TGTGCCAGCAGCTTAGACGGAGGGGAAAAACTGTTTTTT
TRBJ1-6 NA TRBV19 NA CASSTRVNSPLHF TGTGCCAGTAGTACCAGGGTCAATTCACCCCTCCACTTT
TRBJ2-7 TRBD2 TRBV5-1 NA CASSLGLAGQTNRRSYEQYF TGCGCCAGCAGCTTGGGACTAGCGGGCCAAACGAACCGGAGGTCCTACGAGCAGTACTTC
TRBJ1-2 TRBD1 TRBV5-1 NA CASSAGTGVGYTF TGCGCCAGCAGCGCAGGGACAGGGGTCGGCTACACCTTC
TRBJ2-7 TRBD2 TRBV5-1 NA CASSVGLADSYEQYF TGCGCCAGCAGCGTCGGACTAGCGGATTCCTACGAGCAGTACTTC
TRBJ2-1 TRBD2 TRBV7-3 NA CASSPGATSENEQFF TGTGCCAGCAGCCCCGGCGCGACTAGCGAGAATGAGCAGTTCTTC
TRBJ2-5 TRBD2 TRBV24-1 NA CATSDPLADQETQYF TGTGCCACCAGTGATCCTCTAGCGGACCAAGAGACCCAGTACTTC
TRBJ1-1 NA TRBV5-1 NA CASSFQGNTEAFF TGCGCCAGCAGCTTTCAGGGGAACACTGAAGCTTTCTTT
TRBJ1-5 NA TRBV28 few CASRVLTAGNQPQHF TGTGCCAGCAGGGTCCTAACAGCGGGCAATCAGCCCCAGCATTTT
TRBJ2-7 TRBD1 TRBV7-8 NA CASSPHDRGSYEQYF TGTGCCAGCAGCCCGCACGACAGGGGGAGCTACGAGCAGTACTTC
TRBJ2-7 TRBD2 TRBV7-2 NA CASSPQEREGSYEQYF TGTGCCAGCAGCCCTCAGGAGCGGGAAGGCTCCTACGAGCAGTACTTC
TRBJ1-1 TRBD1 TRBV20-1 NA CSASVDRAGTEAFF TGCAGTGCTAGTGTAGACAGGGCGGGCACTGAAGCTTTCTTT
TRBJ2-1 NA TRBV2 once CASSESGDIYNEQFF TGTGCCAGCAGTGAATCAGGGGATATTTACAATGAGCAGTTCTTC
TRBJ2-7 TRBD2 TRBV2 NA CARIGETSGRNSYEQYF TGTGCCAGAATCGGAGAGACTAGCGGGAGGAATTCCTACGAGCAGTACTTC
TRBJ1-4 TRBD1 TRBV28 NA CASSNRGTNEKLFF TGTGCCAGCAGCAACAGGGGAACTAATGAAAAACTGTTTTTT
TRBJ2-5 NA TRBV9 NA CASSVYASWETQYF TGTGCCAGCAGCGTATACGCTAGCTGGGAGACCCAGTACTTC
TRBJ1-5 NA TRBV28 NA CASSKLRLQPQHF TGTGCCAGCAGTAAACTTCGGTTGCAGCCCCAGCATTTT
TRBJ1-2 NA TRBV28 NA CASSPRYNLPNGYTF TGTGCCAGCAGTCCGAGGTATAATTTACCCAATGGCTACACCTTC
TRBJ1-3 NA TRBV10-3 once CAIRGEAGNTIYF TGTGCCATCAGAGGGGAGGCGGGAAACACCATATATTTT
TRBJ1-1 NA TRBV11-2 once CASSFFGREGEAFF TGTGCCAGCAGCTTTTTCGGTCGGGAGGGTGAAGCTTTCTTT
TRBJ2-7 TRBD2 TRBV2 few CASSEFSGLAGTTYEQYF TGTGCCAGCAGTGAATTTTCGGGACTAGCGGGTACCACCTACGAGCAGTACTTC
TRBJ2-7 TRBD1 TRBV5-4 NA CASSPGTGGYEQYF TGTGCCAGCAGCCCAGGGACAGGGGGGTACGAGCAGTACTTC
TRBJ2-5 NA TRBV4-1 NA CASSQEKWGQDPETQYF TGCGCCAGCAGCCAAGAAAAGTGGGGGCAGGATCCGGAGACCCAGTACTTC
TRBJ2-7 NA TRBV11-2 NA CASMDGVRDSYEQYF TGTGCCAGCATGGACGGAGTCCGGGACTCCTACGAGCAGTACTTC
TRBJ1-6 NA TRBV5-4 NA CASSLAQNSPLHF TGTGCCAGCAGCTTGGCCCAGAATTCACCCCTCCACTTT
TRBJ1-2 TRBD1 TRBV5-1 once CASSPDRGRNYGYTF TGCGCCAGCAGCCCTGACAGGGGGCGAAACTATGGCTACACCTTC
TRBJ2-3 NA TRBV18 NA CASSPPQGGGGTDTQYF TGTGCCAGCTCACCACCGCAGGGAGGGGGAGGCACAGATACGCAGTATTTT
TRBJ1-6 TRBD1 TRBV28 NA CASSSDRGSILNSPLHF TGTGCCAGCAGTTCAGACAGGGGATCCATACTTAATTCACCCCTCCACTTT
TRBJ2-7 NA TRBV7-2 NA CASSLGNSYEQYF TGTGCCAGCAGCTTAGGAAATAGCTACGAGCAGTACTTC
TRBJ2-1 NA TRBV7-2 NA CASSLSITNNEQFF TGTGCCAGCAGCTTAAGTATCACAAACAATGAGCAGTTCTTC
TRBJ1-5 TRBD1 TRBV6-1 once CASSEEAGGGNQPQHF TGTGCCAGCAGTGAAGAAGCAGGGGGCGGCAATCAGCCCCAGCATTTT
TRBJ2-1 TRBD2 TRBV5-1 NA CASSLGGRANNEQFF TGCGCCAGCAGCTTGGGTGGGAGGGCCAACAATGAGCAGTTCTTC
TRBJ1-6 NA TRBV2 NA CASSPGTGLNSPLHF TGTGCCAGCAGTCCGGGTACAGGGCTTAATTCACCCCTCCACTTT
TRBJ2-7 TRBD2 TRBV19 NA CASSAVAGGSYEQYF TGTGCCAGTAGTGCCGTGGCGGGAGGGTCCTACGAGCAGTACTTC
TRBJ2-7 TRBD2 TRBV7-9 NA CASSLAGAVEQYF TGTGCCAGCAGCCTAGCGGGAGCCGTTGAGCAGTACTTC
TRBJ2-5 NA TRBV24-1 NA CATSFLETQYF TGTGCCACCAGTTTCTTGGAGACCCAGTACTTC
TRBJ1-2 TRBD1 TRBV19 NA CASSASTGYYGYTF TGTGCCAGTAGTGCTTCGACAGGGTACTATGGCTACACCTTC
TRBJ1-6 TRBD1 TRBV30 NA CACIRGQGASGNSPLHF TGTGCCTGCATACGCGGACAGGGAGCTAGCGGTAATTCACCCCTCCACTTT
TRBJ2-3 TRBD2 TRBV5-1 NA CASSLTGTSGVDTQYF TGCGCCAGCAGCTTAACGGGGACTAGCGGTGTAGATACGCAGTATTTT
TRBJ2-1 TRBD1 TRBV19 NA CASQPGQGPSNEQFF TGTGCCAGTCAACCGGGACAGGGGCCTTCCAATGAGCAGTTCTTC
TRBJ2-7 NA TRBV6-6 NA CASRTTGSYEQYF TGTGCCAGCAGAACTACAGGCTCCTACGAGCAGTACTTC
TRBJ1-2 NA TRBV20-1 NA CSARGAYGYTF TGCAGTGCTAGAGGGGCCTATGGCTACACCTTC